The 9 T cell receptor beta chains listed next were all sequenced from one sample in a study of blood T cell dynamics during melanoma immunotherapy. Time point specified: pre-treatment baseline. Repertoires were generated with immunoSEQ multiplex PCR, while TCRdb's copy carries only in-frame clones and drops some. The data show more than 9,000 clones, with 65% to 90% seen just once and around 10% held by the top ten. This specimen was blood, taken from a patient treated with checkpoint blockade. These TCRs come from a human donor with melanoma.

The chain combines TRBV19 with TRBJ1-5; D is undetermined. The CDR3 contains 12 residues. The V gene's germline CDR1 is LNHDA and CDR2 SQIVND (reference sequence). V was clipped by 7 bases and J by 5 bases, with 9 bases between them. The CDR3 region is CASTGSYQPQHF. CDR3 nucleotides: TGTGCCAGTACCGGGAGTTATCAGCCCCAGCATTTT.

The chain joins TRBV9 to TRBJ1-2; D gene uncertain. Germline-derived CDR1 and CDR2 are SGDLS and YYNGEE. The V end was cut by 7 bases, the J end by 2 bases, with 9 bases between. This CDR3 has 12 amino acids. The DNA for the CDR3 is TGTGCCAGCTCTACGGAGAACTATGGCTACACCTTC. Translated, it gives CASSTENYGYTF.

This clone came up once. The CDR3 DNA follows: TGTGCCAGTATCATGGGGGACTCTAGCAACAATGAGCAGTTCTTC. The encoded protein is CASIMGDSSNNEQFF. The V and J genes are TRBV19 and TRBJ2-1; D is possibly TRBD2 (6 bases). The V and J ends lost 7 bases and 5 bases respectively, with 18 bases between them. The CDR3 sequence is 15 residues long. Germline CDR1 LNHDA, CDR2 SQIVND (reference sequence).

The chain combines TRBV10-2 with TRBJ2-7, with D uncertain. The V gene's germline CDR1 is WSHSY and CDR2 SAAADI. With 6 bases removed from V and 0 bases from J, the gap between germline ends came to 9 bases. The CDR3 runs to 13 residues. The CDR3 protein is CASREQNSYEQYF. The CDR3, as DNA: TGCGCCAGCAGGGAACAGAACTCCTACGAGCAGTACTTC.

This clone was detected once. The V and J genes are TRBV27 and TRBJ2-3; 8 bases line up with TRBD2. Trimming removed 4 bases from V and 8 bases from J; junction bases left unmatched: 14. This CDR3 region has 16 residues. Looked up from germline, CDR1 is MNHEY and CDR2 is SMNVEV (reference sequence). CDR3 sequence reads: CASSYLAGTLPSTQYF. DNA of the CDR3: TGTGCCAGCAGTTATTTAGCGGGGACGCTCCCCAGTACGCAGTATTTT.

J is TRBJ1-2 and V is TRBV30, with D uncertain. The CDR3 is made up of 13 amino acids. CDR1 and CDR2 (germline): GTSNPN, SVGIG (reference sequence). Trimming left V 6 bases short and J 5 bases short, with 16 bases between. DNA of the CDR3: TGTGCCTGTTGGTGGACGGATAAGTATGGCTACACCTTC. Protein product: CACWWTDKYGYTF.

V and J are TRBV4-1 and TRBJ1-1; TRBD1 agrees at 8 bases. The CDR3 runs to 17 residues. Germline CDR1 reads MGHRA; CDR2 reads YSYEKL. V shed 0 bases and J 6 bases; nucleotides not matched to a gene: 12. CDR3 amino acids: CASSQDPQGAQSPEAFF. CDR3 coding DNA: TGCGCCAGCAGCCAAGATCCGCAGGGGGCCCAAAGTCCTGAAGCTTTCTTT.

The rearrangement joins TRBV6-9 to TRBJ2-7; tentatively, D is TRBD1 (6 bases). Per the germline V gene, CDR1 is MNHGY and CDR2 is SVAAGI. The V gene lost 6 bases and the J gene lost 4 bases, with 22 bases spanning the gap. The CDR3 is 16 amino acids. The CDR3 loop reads CASSEEQGALDYEQYF. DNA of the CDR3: TGTGCCAGCAGCGAGGAACAGGGAGCTCTGGATTACGAGCAGTACTTC.

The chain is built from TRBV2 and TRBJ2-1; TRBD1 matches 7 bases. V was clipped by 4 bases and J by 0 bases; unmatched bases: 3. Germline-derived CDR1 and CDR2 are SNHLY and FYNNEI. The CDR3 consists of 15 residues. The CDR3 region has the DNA TGTGCCAGCAGTGTGGACAGGAGCTCCTACAATGAGCAGTTCTTC. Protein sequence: CASSVDRSSYNEQFF.